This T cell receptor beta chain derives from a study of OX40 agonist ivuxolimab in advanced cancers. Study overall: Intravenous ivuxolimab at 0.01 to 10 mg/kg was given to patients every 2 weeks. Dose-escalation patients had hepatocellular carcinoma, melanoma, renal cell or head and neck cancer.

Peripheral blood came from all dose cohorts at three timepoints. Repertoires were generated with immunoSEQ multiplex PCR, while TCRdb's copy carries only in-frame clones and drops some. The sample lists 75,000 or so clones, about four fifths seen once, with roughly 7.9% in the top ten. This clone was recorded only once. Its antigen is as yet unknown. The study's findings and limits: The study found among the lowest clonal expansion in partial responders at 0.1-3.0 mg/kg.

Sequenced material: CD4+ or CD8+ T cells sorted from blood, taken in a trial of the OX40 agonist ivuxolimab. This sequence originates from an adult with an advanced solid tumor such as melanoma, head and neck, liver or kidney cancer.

The CDR3 here is CASSLAPQIGVQYF. CDR3 nucleotide sequence: TGTGCCAGCAGCTTGGCCCCACAGATCGGCGTCCAGTATTTT. V and J are TRBV7-8 and TRBJ2-3; D gene ambiguous. This CDR3 contains 14 residues. V lost 3 bases and J lost 12, with 19 bases in between. Germline V gene sequence: CDR1 SGHVS, CDR2 FQNEAQ.